This T cell receptor beta chain was found in a study of radiotherapy plus CTLA-4 blockade in lung cancer. Study-wide context: Of all patients, approximately 19% responded objectively and 30% to 35% showed disease control. Findings and limits, study-wide: An expansion of tumor-derived TCR clones occurred in blood after radiotherapy plus ipilimumab.

Concerning this clone: Its antigen is as yet unknown.

Data came from immunoSEQ multiplex PCR; TCRdb stores just in-frame clones and leaves some out. Here the sample spans about 80,000 clones, approximately 80% being singletons. Focal radiation and CTLA-4 blockade (ipilimumab) were tested in chemo-refractory metastatic non-small-cell lung cancer patients. This receptor was taken from a human donor with non-small cell lung cancer who had stable disease on radiotherapy plus ipilimumab. The sample here was peripheral blood, taken from a patient treated with radiotherapy plus ipilimumab.

The chain's CDR3 is CASSSSGREETQYF. The CDR3 DNA is TGTGCCAGCAGCTCTTCCGGCAGGGAAGAGACCCAGTACTTC. The V gene is TRBV11-3, the J gene TRBJ2-5; TRBD1 might be the D (5 bases). CDR1 and CDR2 from the germline V gene are SGHNT and YENEEA. Trimming shortened V by 4 bases and J by 3 bases, and 12 bases separated the two germline ends. This CDR3 is built from 14 residues. The full variable domain, in which reference TRBV11-3 and TRBJ2-5 provide the parts outside the CDR3, is EAGVVQSPRYKIIEKKQPVAFWCNPISGHNTLYWYLQNLGQGPELLIRYENEEAVDDSQLPKDRFSAERLKGVDSTLKIQPAELGDSAVYLCASSSSGREETQYFGPGTRLLVL.